Each of the 20 T cell receptor beta chains below was sequenced from the same sample in a study of T-cell memory formation after mild COVID-19 (dated by TCRdb to 2020 to 2022). Receptors were amplified or captured by 5' RACE. These reads were obtained on an Illumina NovaSeq 6000. TCRdb took the public reads, trimmed them with fastp at Q25, ran MiXCR for clone calling and kept in-frame beta chains. Rows with one shared CDR3 protein collapse into an entry with the most common genes and DNA. The table for this sample lists about 340,000 distinct CDR3 sequences; approximately 22% of them were counted only once. The ten largest clonotypes hold over 20% of the sample. Material: PBMCs or a T cell subset sorted from them (not recorded which). The receptors stem from a man younger than 35 who had mild COVID-19 (a few samples of this study predate the infection). The sample titles of this study are shuffled in the database, so cell type and time point are left out; the donor was told from shared clones.

The chain joins TRBV7-2 to TRBJ1-2; D is unclear. The CDR3 extends over 15 amino acids. The germline V gene encodes CDR1 SGHTA and CDR2 FQGNSA. Trimming cost V 1 base and J 1 base, with 10 bases left between them. CDR3 residues: CASSLEGSINYGYTF. The CDR3 DNA is TGTGCCAGCAGCTTAGAGGGCTCCATTAACTATGGCTACACCTTC.

This clonotype has more than one count but fewer than ten. The V and J genes are TRBV7-9 and TRBJ1-2, with TRBD1 matching over 7 bases. Losses at the gene ends were 0 bases for V and 4 bases for J; bases not matched to a gene: 11. The CDR3 has 17 amino acids. Per germline, CDR1 SEHNR and CDR2 FQNEAQ (reference sequence). The CDR3 loop is CASSLAGRGILIYGYTF. In DNA, the CDR3 is TGTGCCAGCAGCTTAGCGGGCAGGGGGATTTTAATCTATGGCTACACCTTC.

The gene calls are TRBV7-3 and TRBJ2-2; the match to TRBD1 covers 7 bases. The CDR3 spans 13 residues. V lost 5 bases to trimming and J lost 7 bases; unmatched junction nucleotides: 4. Germline CDR1 reads SGHTA; CDR2 reads FQGTGA. This CDR3 is CASSRQGDGELFF. The CDR3 DNA is TGTGCCAGCAGCCGACAGGGCGACGGGGAGCTGTTTTTT.

This clonotype appeared a few times. The V and J genes are TRBV6-5 and TRBJ2-3; no clear D. V lost 6 bases to trimming and J lost 0 bases, with 10 bases between them. The germline gives CDR1 MNHEY, CDR2 SVGAGI. The CDR3 loop spans 14 amino acids. CDR3 protein: CASRRGGSTDTQYF. CDR3 DNA: TGTGCCAGCAGGCGAGGCGGTAGCACAGATACGCAGTATTTT.

In this sample, this clonotype turned up a few times. The gene calls are TRBV14 and TRBJ2-2; no firm D call. Trimming left V 4 bases short and J 1 base short, with 13 bases between. The CDR3 extends over 16 amino acids. CDR1 SGHDN and CDR2 FVKESK come from the germline V gene. The CDR3 loop reads CASSPLGLLNTGELFF. CDR3 DNA sequence: TGTGCCAGCAGCCCCCTGGGTCTTCTGAACACCGGGGAGCTGTTTTTT.

The chain combines TRBV5-1 with TRBJ1-1; TRBD1 might be the D (5 bases). CDR3 length: 14 residues. V dropped 1 base and J dropped 3 bases, with 10 bases sitting between them. Germline V lookup: CDR1 SGHRS, CDR2 YFSETQ. The CDR3 spells CASSLRGVDTEAFF. The CDR3 coding sequence is TGCGCCAGCAGCTTGCGAGGGGTCGACACTGAAGCTTTCTTT.

This chain joins TRBV7-9 and TRBJ1-3, with D maybe TRBD1 (6 bases). The CDR3 runs 15 residues. Per germline, CDR1 SEHNR and CDR2 FQNEAQ (reference sequence). V lost 2 bases and J 3 bases, leaving 11 bases between the germline ends. This CDR3 reads CASSLSGVGGNTIYF. CDR3 nucleotides: TGTGCCAGCAGCTTATCAGGGGTTGGTGGAAACACCATATATTTT.

The chain joins TRBV5-4 to TRBJ2-5; 15 bases match TRBD2. CDR3 length equals 17 residues. CDR1 and CDR2 (germline): SGHNT, YYREEE (reference sequence). V trimming: 2 bases; J trimming: 3 bases; junction bases outside the gene matches: 5. CDR3: CASSFLGLAGGKETQYF. In nucleotides, the CDR3 is TGTGCCAGCAGCTTTTTGGGACTAGCGGGGGGAAAAGAGACCCAGTACTTC.

The chain is built from TRBV20-1 and TRBJ1-1, with D unclear. Germline-derived CDR1 and CDR2 are DFQATT and SNEGSKA (reference sequence). The V gene lost 3 bases and the J gene lost 1 base, with 9 bases spanning the gap. The CDR3 length is 13 residues. In DNA, the CDR3 is TGCAGTGCTAGGGAGGGCGCGAACACTGAAGCTTTCTTT. This sequence encodes CSAREGANTEAFF.

This clonotype was picked up a small number of times. The V call is TRBV2, the J call TRBJ2-5; D gene uncertain. CDR1 and CDR2 from the germline V gene are SNHLY and FYNNEI. The ends were cut back, 4 bases at V and 0 bases at J, with 6 bases in the middle. This CDR3 has 13 residues. As DNA, the CDR3 is TGTGCCAGCAGTGGCGTAGACCAAGAGACCCAGTACTTC. This encodes CASSGVDQETQYF.

The chain recombines TRBV9 with TRBJ2-3; D is unresolved. Germline CDR1 is SGDLS and CDR2 is YYNGEE. V lost 4 bases to trimming and J lost 2 bases, with 14 bases between them. The CDR3 is made up of 15 amino acids. The CDR3 DNA reads as TGTGCCAGCAGCTCAACACGGGTATTCACAGATACGCAGTATTTT. Translation gives CASSSTRVFTDTQYF.

The chain employs TRBV6-2 or TRBV6-3 and TRBJ1-2; D might be TRBD1 (6 bases). The ends were cut back, 5 bases at V and 1 base at J, with 14 bases in the middle. CDR3 length: 15 residues. Per the germline V gene, CDR1 is MNHEY and CDR2 is SVGEGT. As DNA, the CDR3 is TGTGCCAGCAGTCAGGAGGACAGCCGTAACTATGGCTACACCTTC. Its translation is CASSQEDSRNYGYTF.

This clonotype was seen a handful of times. The gene calls are TRBV7-2 and TRBJ2-3; 8 bases are a match to TRBD1. V lost 5 bases and J lost 5; bases outside the gene matches: 9. The CDR3 is 15 residues long. Germline lookup yields CDR1 SGHTA and CDR2 FQGNSA. DNA for the CDR3: TGTGCCAGCAGCGGGGGACAGGAGGGAAGAGATACGCAGTATTTT. This codes for CASSGGQEGRDTQYF.

J is TRBJ2-5 and V is TRBV15; D may be TRBD2 (6 bases). The CDR3 contains 15 residues. Germline V gene data show CDR1 as LNHNV and CDR2 as YYDKDF (reference sequence). V lost 0 bases and J 2 bases, leaving 10 bases between the germline ends. CDR3 protein: CATSREDGRQETQYF. The CDR3 DNA is TGTGCCACCAGCAGAGAGGACGGGAGACAAGAGACCCAGTACTTC.

This clonotype was counted a few times. The CDR3 DNA reads as TGCGCCAGCAGCGAGACCGGGGACGCTTTCTTT. Translation gives CASSETGDAFF. This sequence joins TRBV5-1 and TRBJ1-1; a possible D gene is TRBD1 (5 bases). Germline V CDR1 and CDR2: SGHRS, YFSETQ. The CDR3 length is 11 residues. Trimming took 4 bases from V and 11 from J, leaving 12 bases between them.

The V and J genes are TRBV5-6 and TRBJ2-5; 10 positions agree with TRBD1. Germline V gives CDR1 SGHDT, CDR2 YYEEEE. This CDR3 is 16 amino acids long. The V and J ends lost 4 bases and 6 bases, in that order; junction bases with no gene match: 12. The CDR3 spells CASSRRDRGTLQTQYF. The CDR3 DNA follows: TGTGCCAGCAGCCGAAGGGACAGGGGCACCCTACAGACCCAGTACTTC.

The chain combines TRBV7-2 with TRBJ2-3, with TRBD2 as a possible D gene (5 bases). Per germline, CDR1 SGHTA and CDR2 FQGNSA. V lost 4 bases and J lost 1, with 9 bases in between. CDR3 size: 14 residues. CDR3 sequence: CASSSYSGTDTQYF. In DNA form, the CDR3 reads TGTGCCAGCAGCTCGTATAGCGGCACAGATACGCAGTATTTT.

The CDR3 reads CASSGQNQETQYF. The CDR3 nucleotides are TGCGCCAGCAGTGGACAGAACCAAGAGACCCAGTACTTC. The gene calls are TRBV10-1 and TRBJ2-5; D is perhaps TRBD1 (5 bases). Trimming removed 4 bases from V and 0 bases from J, with 6 bases in between. The CDR3 has 13 residues. Germline assignment: CDR1 WNHNN and CDR2 SYGVQD (reference sequence).

This clonotype was seen more than once but under ten times. This chain links TRBV9 with TRBJ1-1; D may be TRBD1 (5 bases). The V gene's germline CDR1 is SGDLS and CDR2 YYNGEE. The CDR3 runs to 15 residues. The V end was cut by 4 bases, the J end by 1 base, with 14 bases between. The DNA for the CDR3 is TGTGCCAGCAGCTCAGGTGGACACCCGAACACTGAAGCTTTCTTT. Translating gives CASSSGGHPNTEAFF.

This clonotype was counted between two and nine times. The chain joins TRBV5-6 to TRBJ2-3; TRBD2 might be the D (6 bases). V shed 4 bases and J shed 7 bases, with 10 bases lying between them. CDR1 is SGHDT and CDR2 is YYEEEE in the germline V gene. This CDR3 has 12 residues. In nucleotides, the CDR3 is TGTGCCAGCAGCCCGGGACTTTATACGCAGTATTTT. The encoded protein is CASSPGLYTQYF.